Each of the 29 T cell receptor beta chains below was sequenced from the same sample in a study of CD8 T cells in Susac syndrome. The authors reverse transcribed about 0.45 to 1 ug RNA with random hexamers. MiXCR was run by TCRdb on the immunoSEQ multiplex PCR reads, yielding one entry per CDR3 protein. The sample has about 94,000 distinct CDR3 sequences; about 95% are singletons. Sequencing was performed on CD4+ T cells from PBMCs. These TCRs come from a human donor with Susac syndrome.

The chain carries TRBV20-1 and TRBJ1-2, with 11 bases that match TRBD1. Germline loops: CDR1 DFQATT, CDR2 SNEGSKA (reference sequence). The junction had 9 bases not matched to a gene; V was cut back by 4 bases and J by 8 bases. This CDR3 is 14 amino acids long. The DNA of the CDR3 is TGCAGTGCTACACCGGGACAGGGGGTACGGGGCTACACCTTC. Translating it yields CSATPGQGVRGYTF.

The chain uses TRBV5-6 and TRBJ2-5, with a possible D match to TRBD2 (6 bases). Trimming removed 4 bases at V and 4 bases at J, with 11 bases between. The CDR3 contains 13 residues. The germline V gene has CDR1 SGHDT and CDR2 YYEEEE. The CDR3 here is CASSRSGRETQYF. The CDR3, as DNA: TGTGCCAGCAGCCGTAGCGGCCGAGAGACCCAGTACTTC.

The CDR3 is CSVEESYGYTF. CDR3 DNA sequence: TGCAGCGTTGAAGAAAGCTATGGCTACACCTTC. V gene TRBV29-1 combines with J gene TRBJ1-2; no clear D. The CDR3 runs to 11 residues. V was clipped by 0 bases and J by 4 bases, with 3 bases between them. Germline assignment: CDR1 SQVTM and CDR2 ANQGSEA.

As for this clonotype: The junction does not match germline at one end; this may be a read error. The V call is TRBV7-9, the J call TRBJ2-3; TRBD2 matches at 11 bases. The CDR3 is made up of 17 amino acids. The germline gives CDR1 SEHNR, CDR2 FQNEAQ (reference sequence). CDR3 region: CASSLVVTSGNTDTQYF. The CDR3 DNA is TGTGCCAGCAGTTTAGTGGTGACTAGCGGGAACACAGATACGCAGTATTTT.

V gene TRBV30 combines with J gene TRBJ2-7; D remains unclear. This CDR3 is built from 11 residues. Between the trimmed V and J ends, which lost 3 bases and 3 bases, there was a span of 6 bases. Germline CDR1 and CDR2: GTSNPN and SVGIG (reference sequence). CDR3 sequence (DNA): TGTGCCTGGAGACGGCTCTACGAGCAGTACTTC. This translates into CAWRRLYEQYF. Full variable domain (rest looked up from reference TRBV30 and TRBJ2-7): SQTIHQWPATLVQPVGSPLSLECTVEGTSNPNLYWYRQAAGRGLQLLFYSVGIGQISSEVPQNLSASRPQDRQFILSSKKLLLSDSGFYLCAWRRLYEQYFGPGTRLTVT.

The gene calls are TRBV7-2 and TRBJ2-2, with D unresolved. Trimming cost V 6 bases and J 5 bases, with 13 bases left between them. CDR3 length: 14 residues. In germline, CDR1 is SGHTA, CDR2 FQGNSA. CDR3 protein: CASRPASVTGELFF. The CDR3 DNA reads TGTGCCAGCAGGCCCGCGTCTGTGACCGGGGAGCTGTTTTTT.

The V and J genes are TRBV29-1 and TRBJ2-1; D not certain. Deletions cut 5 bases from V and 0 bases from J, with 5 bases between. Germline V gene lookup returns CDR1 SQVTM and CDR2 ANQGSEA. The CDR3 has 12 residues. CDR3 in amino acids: CSVRLSYNEQFF. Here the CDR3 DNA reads TGCAGCGTTCGCCTCTCCTACAATGAGCAGTTCTTC.

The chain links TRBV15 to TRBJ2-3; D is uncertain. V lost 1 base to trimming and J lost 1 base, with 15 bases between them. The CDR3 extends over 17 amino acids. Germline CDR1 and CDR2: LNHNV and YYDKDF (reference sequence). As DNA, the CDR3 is TGTGCCACCAGCAGAGTCGCAGGCAGTTGGCGCACAGATACGCAGTATTTT. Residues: CATSRVAGSWRTDTQYF.

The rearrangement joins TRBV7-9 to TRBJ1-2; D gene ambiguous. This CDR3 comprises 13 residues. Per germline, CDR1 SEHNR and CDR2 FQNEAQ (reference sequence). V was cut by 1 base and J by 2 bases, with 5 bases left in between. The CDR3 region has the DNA TGTGCCAGCAGCTTAGACGGGAACTATGGCTACACCTTC. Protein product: CASSLDGNYGYTF.

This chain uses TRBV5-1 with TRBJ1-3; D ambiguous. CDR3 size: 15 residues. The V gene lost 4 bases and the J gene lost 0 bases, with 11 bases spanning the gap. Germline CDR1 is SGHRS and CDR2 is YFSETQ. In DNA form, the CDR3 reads TGCGCCAGCAGCATAGACGGTATCTCTGGAAACACCATATATTTT. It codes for CASSIDGISGNTIYF.

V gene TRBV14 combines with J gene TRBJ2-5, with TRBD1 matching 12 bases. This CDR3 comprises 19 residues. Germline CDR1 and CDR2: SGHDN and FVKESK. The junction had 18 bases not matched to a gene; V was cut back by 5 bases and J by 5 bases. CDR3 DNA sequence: TGTGCCAGCAGCTACGGCTGGGGACAGGGGGCTAAGACTGGCGAGACCCAGTACTTC. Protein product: CASSYGWGQGAKTGETQYF.

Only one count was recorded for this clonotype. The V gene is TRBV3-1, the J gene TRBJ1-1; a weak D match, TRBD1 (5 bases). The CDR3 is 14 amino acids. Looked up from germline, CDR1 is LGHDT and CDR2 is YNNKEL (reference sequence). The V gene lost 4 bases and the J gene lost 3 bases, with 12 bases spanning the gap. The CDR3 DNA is TGTGCCAGCAGCCCTACCTCCAGGGACACTGAAGCTTTCTTT. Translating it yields CASSPTSRDTEAFF.

The CDR3 sequence: CSVGDYRRETQYF. The DNA for the CDR3 is TGCAGCGTTGGGGACTACCGACGGGAGACCCAGTACTTC. This chain links TRBV29-1 with TRBJ2-5, with TRBD2 identical over 7 bases. Trimming cost V 4 bases and J 5 bases; bases outside gene matches: 7. Germline V gene data show CDR1 as SQVTM and CDR2 as ANQGSEA. The CDR3 spans 13 residues.

CDR3: CASSPRTSGTSTDTQYF. The CDR3 nucleotides read TGTGCCAGCAGTCCTCGGACTAGCGGGACTAGCACAGATACGCAGTATTTT. The rearrangement links TRBV12-3 or TRBV12-4 to TRBJ2-3; TRBD2 agrees at 12 bases. The CDR3 has 17 residues. V lost 5 bases to trimming and J lost 0 bases; unmatched junction nucleotides: 6.

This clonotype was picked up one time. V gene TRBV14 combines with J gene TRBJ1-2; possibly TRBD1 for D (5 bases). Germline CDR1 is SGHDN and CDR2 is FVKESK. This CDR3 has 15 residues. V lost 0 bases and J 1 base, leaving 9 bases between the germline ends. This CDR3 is CASSQDRGNNYGYTF. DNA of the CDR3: TGTGCCAGCAGCCAAGACCGGGGGAATAACTATGGCTACACCTTC.

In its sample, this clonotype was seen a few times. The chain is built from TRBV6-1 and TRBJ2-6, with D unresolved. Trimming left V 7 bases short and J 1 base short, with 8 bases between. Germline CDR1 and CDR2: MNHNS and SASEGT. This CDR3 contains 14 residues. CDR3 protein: CASNRVSGANVLTF. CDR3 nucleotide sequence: TGTGCCAGCAATCGCGTATCTGGGGCCAACGTCCTGACTTTC.

Here the CDR3 DNA reads TGTGCCTGGACCTCAACAGGGTTGGGACAGCCCCAGCATTTT. Translating it yields CAWTSTGLGQPQHF. The gene calls are TRBV30 and TRBJ1-5; D is possibly TRBD1 (6 bases). Trimming stripped 4 bases from V and 7 bases from J, with 17 bases between. The germline V gene encodes CDR1 GTSNPN and CDR2 SVGIG (reference sequence). The CDR3 is 14 residues long.

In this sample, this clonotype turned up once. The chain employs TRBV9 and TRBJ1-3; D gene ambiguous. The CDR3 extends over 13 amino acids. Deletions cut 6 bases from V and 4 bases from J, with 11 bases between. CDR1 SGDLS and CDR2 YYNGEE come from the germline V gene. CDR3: CASTRSMGNTIYF. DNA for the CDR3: TGTGCCAGCACCAGAAGTATGGGAAACACCATATATTTT.

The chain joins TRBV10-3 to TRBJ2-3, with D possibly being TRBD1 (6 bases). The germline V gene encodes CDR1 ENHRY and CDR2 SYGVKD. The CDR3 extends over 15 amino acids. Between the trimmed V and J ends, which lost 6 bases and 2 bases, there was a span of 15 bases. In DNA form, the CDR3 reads TGTGCCATCAGACAGGGCGCGGCTGTCACAGATACGCAGTATTTT. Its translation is CAIRQGAAVTDTQYF.

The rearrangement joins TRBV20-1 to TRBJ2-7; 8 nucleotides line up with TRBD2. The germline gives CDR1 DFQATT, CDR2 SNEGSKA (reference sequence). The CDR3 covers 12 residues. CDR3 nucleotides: TGCATGGGTTCTAGCGGGTCCTACGAGCAGTACTTC. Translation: CMGSSGSYEQYF.

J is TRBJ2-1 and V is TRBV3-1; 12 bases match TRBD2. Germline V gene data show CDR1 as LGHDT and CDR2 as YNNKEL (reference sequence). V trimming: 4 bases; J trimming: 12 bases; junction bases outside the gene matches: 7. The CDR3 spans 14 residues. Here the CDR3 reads CASSPGTSGYLQFF. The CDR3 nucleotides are TGTGCCAGCAGCCCTGGGACTAGCGGGTATTTGCAGTTCTTC.

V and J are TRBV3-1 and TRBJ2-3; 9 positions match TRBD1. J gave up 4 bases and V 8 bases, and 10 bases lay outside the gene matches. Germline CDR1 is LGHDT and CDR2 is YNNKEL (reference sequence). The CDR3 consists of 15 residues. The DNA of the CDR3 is TGTGCCAGCGTAAGTGGACAGGGGAAGGCAGATACGCAGTATTTT. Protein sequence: CASVSGQGKADTQYF.

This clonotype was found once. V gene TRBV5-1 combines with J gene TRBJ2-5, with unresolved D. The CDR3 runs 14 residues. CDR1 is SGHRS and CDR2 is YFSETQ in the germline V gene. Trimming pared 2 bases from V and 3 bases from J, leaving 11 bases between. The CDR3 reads CASSLLNGKETQYF. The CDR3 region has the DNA TGCGCCAGCAGCTTACTAAACGGCAAAGAGACCCAGTACTTC.

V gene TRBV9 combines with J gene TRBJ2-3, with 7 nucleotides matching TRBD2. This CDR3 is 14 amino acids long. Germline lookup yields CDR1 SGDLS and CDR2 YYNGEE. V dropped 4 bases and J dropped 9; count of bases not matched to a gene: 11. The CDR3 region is CASSPCGGLWTQYF. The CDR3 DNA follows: TGTGCCAGCAGCCCTTGCGGGGGTTTATGGACGCAGTATTTT.

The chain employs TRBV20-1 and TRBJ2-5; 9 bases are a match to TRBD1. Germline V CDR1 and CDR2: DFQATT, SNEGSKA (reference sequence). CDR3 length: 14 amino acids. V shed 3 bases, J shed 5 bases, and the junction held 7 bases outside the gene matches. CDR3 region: CSASRDRGKETQYF. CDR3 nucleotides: TGCAGTGCTAGCCGCGACAGGGGGAAGGAGACCCAGTACTTC.

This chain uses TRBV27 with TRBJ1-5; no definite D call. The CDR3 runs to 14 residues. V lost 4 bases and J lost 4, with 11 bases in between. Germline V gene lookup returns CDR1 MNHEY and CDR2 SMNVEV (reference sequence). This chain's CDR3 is CASSSRLGNQPQHF. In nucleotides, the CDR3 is TGTGCCAGCAGTTCCCGACTGGGAAATCAGCCCCAGCATTTT.

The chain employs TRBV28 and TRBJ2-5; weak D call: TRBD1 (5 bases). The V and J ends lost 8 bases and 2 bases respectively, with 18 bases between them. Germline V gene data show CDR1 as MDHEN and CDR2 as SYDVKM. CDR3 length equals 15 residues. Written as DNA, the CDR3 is TGTGCCAGCCGAAAACCCGACAGATCGCAAGAGACCCAGTACTTC. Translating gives CASRKPDRSQETQYF.

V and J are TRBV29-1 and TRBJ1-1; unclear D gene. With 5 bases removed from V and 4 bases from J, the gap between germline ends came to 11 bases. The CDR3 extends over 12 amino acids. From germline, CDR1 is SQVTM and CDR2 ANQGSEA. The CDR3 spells CSVQRAGTEAFF. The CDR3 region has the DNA TGCAGCGTTCAAAGGGCGGGCACTGAAGCTTTCTTT.

In nucleotides, the CDR3 is TGCAGTGCTAGAGACGGCCGGGACTTCTACAATGAGCAGTTCTTC. Its translation: CSARDGRDFYNEQFF. This chain joins TRBV20-1 and TRBJ2-1; D might be TRBD2 (6 bases). V lost 0 bases to trimming and J lost 3 bases, with 12 bases between them. The CDR3 totals 15 residues. CDR1 and CDR2 (germline): DFQATT, SNEGSKA (reference sequence).